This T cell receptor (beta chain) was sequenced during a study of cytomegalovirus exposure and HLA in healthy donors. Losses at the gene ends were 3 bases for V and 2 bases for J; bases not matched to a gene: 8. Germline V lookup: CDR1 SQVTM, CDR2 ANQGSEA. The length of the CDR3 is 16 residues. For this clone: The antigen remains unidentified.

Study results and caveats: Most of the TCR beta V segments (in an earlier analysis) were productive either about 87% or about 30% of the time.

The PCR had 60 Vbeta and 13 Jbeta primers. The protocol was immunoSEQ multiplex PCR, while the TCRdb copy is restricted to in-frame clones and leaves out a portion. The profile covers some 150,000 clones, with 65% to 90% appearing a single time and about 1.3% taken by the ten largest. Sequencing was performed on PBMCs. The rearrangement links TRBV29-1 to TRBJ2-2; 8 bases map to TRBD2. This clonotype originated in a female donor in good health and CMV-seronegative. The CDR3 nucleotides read TGCAGCGTTGAGGGGGATAGCGGGGCCAACACCGGGGAGCTGTTTTTT. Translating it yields CSVEGDSGANTGELFF.